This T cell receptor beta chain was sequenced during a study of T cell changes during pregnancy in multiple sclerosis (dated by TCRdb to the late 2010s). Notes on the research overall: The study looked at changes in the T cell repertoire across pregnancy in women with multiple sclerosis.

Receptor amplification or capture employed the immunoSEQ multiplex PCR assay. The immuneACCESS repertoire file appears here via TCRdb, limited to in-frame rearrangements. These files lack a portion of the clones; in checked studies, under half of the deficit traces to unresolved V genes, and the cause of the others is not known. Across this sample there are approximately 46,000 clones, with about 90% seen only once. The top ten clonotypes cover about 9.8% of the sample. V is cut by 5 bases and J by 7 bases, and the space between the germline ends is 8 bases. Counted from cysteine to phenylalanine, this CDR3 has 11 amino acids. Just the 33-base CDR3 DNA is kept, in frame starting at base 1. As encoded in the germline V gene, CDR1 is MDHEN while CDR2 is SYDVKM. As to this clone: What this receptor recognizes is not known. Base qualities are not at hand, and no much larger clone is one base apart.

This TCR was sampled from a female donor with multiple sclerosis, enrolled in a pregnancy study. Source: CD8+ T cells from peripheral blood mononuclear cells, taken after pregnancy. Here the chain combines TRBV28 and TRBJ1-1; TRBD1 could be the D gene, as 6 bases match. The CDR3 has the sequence CASSTDSEAFF. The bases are TGTGCCAGCAGTACGGACAGTGAAGCTTTCTTT. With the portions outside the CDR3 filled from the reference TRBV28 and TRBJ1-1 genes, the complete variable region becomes DVKVTQSSRYLVKRTGEKVFLECVQDMDHENMFWYRQDPGLGLRLIYFSYDVKMKEKGDIPEGYSVSREKKERFSLILESASTNQTSMYLCASSTDSEAFFGQGTRLTVV.